This TCR beta chain was obtained from a study of identical twins. Looked up from germline, CDR1 is DFQATT and CDR2 is SNEGSKA (reference sequence). The germline V and J ends were trimmed by 5 bases and 2 bases, with 9 bases remaining between them. The CDR3 is 12 residues long. TCRdb itself ran the 5' RACE reads through MiXCR, one entry per CDR3 protein. Here the sample spans under 900,000 distinct CDR3 sequences, around a sixth being singletons. This clonotype showed up just a few times. These data were also filed under a second study, of T cells expressing NK-cell markers. From that paper: Sequencing covered eight donors, seven HCMV-seropositive and one seronegative. NKG2C+ dominant clonotype frequencies in six donors were about 1.0-7.5% of CD8+ T cells. One observes that, in a few donors, these clonotypes were also the leading ones within the CD3+CD56-NKG2C+ fraction. No clear determination of HCMV specificity was made for expanded NKG2C+ T cell clones.

The sequencing sample was made of PBMCs. The gene calls are TRBV20-1 and TRBJ1-2; a weak D match, TRBD1 (5 bases). This TCR came from a young woman in good health. The CDR3 loop reads CSAPRGNYGYTF. The CDR3, as DNA: TGCAGTGCTCCGAGGGGAAACTATGGCTACACCTTC.